The present T cell receptor (beta chain) was sequenced within a study of sequential checkpoint blockade in melanoma. Study-level information: Randomization was 1:1 between first-line nivolumab→ipilimumab and ipilimumab→nivolumab. Maintenance nivolumab came after either treatment sequence.

Repertoires were generated with immunoSEQ multiplex PCR, while TCRdb's copy carries only in-frame clones and drops some. Here the sample spans around 9,800 clones, about 50% being singletons. Treatment reported: randomized to nivolumab then ipilimumab (arm A) or the reverse (arm B). Patients had received no earlier DNA-damaging chemotherapy. Looked up from germline, CDR1 is SNHLY and CDR2 is FYNNEI. Trimming removed 6 bases from V and 2 bases from J, with 17 bases in between. This CDR3 spans 15 amino acids. Sequences were derived from CD8+ T cells sorted from blood (inferred from file names), sampled from a patient given nivolumab and ipilimumab in sequence. The chain uses TRBV2 and TRBJ2-7, with D unclear. The origin of this receptor is a human donor with melanoma. The CDR3 DNA sequence: TGTGCCAGCAGGGAGACTCAAAATTTAGCCTACGAGCAGTACTTC. This encodes CASRETQNLAYEQYF.